The next 23 T cell receptor beta chains were all read from a single sample in a study of blood T cells in healthy people across ages. Through a sample-barcoded 5' primer and a J-beta primer mix, a second PCR was run for 7 to 11 cycles. TCRdb fed the 5' RACE reads into MiXCR, producing one record per CDR3 protein. The table includes roughly 1,700,000 distinct CDR3 sequences, 28% detected once. The sample comprised blood. The source of these receptors is a woman in her 30s in good health.

With respect to this clonotype: A much larger clonotype is one base distant, so this may be a read error. This rearrangement joins TRBV29-1 to TRBJ2-7, with D perhaps TRBD1 (6 bases). Germline-derived CDR1 and CDR2 are SQVTM and ANQGSEA. V dropped 3 bases and J dropped 7 bases, with 13 bases sitting between them. The CDR3 totals 12 residues. The CDR3: CSVELPGDEQYF. CDR3 DNA sequence: TGCAGCGTTGAGCTTCCAGGGGATGAGCAGTACTTC.

The rearrangement uses TRBV28 and TRBJ1-2; D gene uncertain. The CDR3 extends over 14 amino acids. The germline gives CDR1 MDHEN, CDR2 SYDVKM. V lost 4 bases to trimming and J lost 4 bases, with 13 bases between them. The CDR3 coding sequence is TGTGCCAGCAGTTCCGCGACGGACCGCTATGGCTACACCTTC. Its protein product is CASSSATDRYGYTF.

V is TRBV25-1 and J is TRBJ2-7; D uncertain. Germline V lookup: CDR1 MGHDK, CDR2 SYGVNS. The CDR3 extends over 13 amino acids. V was shortened by 0 bases and J by 5 bases, with 8 bases between the two germline ends. CDR3 nucleotides: TGTGCCAGCAGTGAATATAATAGGAACGAGCAGTACTTC. Encoded protein: CASSEYNRNEQYF.

J is TRBJ2-3 and V is TRBV20-1; TRBD1 is a possible D gene (5 bases). Looked up from germline, CDR1 is DFQATT and CDR2 is SNEGSKA (reference sequence). The CDR3 is 11 amino acids. Between the trimmed V and J ends, which lost 5 bases and 4 bases, there was a span of 7 bases. The CDR3 loop is CSADSPDTQYF. The CDR3 DNA is TGCAGTGCTGACAGTCCAGATACGCAGTATTTT.

The rearrangement joins TRBV6-1 to TRBJ2-3, with D perhaps given as TRBD1 or TRBD2 (5 bases each). This CDR3 has 16 residues. Germline values: CDR1 MNHNS, CDR2 SASEGT. V lost 4 bases to trimming and J lost 4 bases, with 18 bases between them. CDR3 coding DNA: TGTGCCAGCAGTGTCCCCGCCCCTCGGGGCGCAGATACGCAGTATTTT. Encoded protein: CASSVPAPRGADTQYF.

This clonotype was seen a single time. The chain carries TRBV9 and TRBJ2-3; D unclear. Germline V CDR1 and CDR2: SGDLS, YYNGEE. The V end was cut by 3 bases, the J end by 6 bases, with 8 bases between. The CDR3 contains 12 residues. The CDR3 spells CASSEDKDTQYF. DNA for the CDR3: TGTGCCAGCAGCGAGGATAAGGATACGCAGTATTTT.

The gene calls are TRBV5-1 and TRBJ2-4, with D possibly called TRBD1 or TRBD2 (5 bases each). The J call is doubtful: the DNA matches TRBJ2-7 better. Germline V gives CDR1 SGHRS, CDR2 YFSETQ. This CDR3 comprises 16 residues. In DNA, the CDR3 is TGCGCCAGCAGCTTGGATCTTAGGGGACCCACCGACGAGCAGTACTTC. It is translated as CASSLDLRGPTDEQYF.

Remarks on this clonotype: A much bigger clone sits one base away, suggesting this may be a read error. Lacking the conserved final phenylalanine or tryptophan, this CDR3 likely reflects a read error. The chain couples TRBV7-9 to TRBJ2-7; D ambiguous. CDR3 size: 14 residues. CDR1 SEHNR and CDR2 FQNEAQ come from the germline V gene (reference sequence). V lost 1 base, J lost 7 bases, and 14 bases lay in between. CDR3 residues: CASSLVDGPTEQYS. CDR3 nucleotide sequence: TGTGCCAGCAGCTTAGTAGACGGTCCTACTGAGCAGTACTCC.

The chain has TRBV20-1 and TRBJ2-2, with unresolved D. This CDR3 is 13 amino acids long. Germline lookup yields CDR1 DFQATT and CDR2 SNEGSKA (reference sequence). The ends were cut back, 4 bases at V and 5 bases at J, with 11 bases in the middle. The CDR3 here is CSAIVGSTGELFF. The CDR3 DNA is TGCAGTGCTATCGTCGGGTCGACCGGGGAGCTGTTTTTT.

This clonotype came up a few times. V gene TRBV20-1 combines with J gene TRBJ2-1; TRBD2 matches 13 bases. The germline V gene has CDR1 DFQATT and CDR2 SNEGSKA (reference sequence). V gave up 5 bases and J gave up 0 bases; unmatched junction bases: 7. CDR3 length: 17 amino acids. For the CDR3, the DNA is TGCAGTGCTGAGGGACTAGCGGGAATTAGCTCCTACAATGAGCAGTTCTTC. Translated, it gives CSAEGLAGISSYNEQFF.

The table lists this clonotype with many counts. CDR3 amino acids: CASSPSDSYGYTF. The DNA for the CDR3 is TGCGCCAGCAGCCCCTCAGACAGCTATGGCTACACCTTC. The chain is built from TRBV4-1 and TRBJ1-2; TRBD1 is a possible D gene (5 bases). There are 13 residues in the CDR3. V lost 4 bases and J lost 4, with 10 bases in between. The germline gives CDR1 MGHRA, CDR2 YSYEKL.

Only one count was recorded for this clonotype. V is TRBV29-1 and J is TRBJ2-3; 11 nucleotides line up with TRBD1. Germline CDR1 reads SQVTM; CDR2 reads ANQGSEA. With V trimmed by 6 bases and J by 2 bases, 4 bases remained unmatched. The CDR3 covers 14 residues. CDR3 sequence: CSVRTGGFTDTQYF. CDR3 DNA: TGCAGCGTACGGACAGGGGGCTTCACAGATACGCAGTATTTT.

This rearrangement joins TRBV10-3 to TRBJ2-4; 8 nucleotides agree with TRBD1. J lost 13 bases, V lost 4 bases, and 15 bases had no gene match. Per germline, CDR1 ENHRY and CDR2 SYGVKD. The CDR3 has 15 residues. The CDR3 loop is CAISVNRGSSGGQYF. For the CDR3, the DNA is TGTGCCATCAGTGTAAACAGGGGGTCATCTGGCGGGCAGTACTTC.

This chain links TRBV24-1 with TRBJ1-2; no reliable D call. V shed 2 bases and J shed 0 bases, with 6 bases lying between them. Per germline, CDR1 KGHDR and CDR2 SFDVKD. This CDR3 has 14 amino acids. For the CDR3, the DNA is TGTGCCACCAGTGATTATCGATCTAACTATGGCTACACCTTC. It codes for CATSDYRSNYGYTF.

The rearrangement joins TRBV12-3 or TRBV12-4 to TRBJ2-5; maybe TRBD1 (6 bases). The CDR3 runs 14 residues. The V end was cut by 4 bases, the J end by 5 bases, with 14 bases between. CDR3 protein: CASSSQGFRETQYF. CDR3 nucleotides: TGTGCCAGCAGTTCCCAGGGGTTTCGTGAGACCCAGTACTTC.

The chain recombines TRBV7-3 with TRBJ1-1, with D possibly TRBD1 on 6 matching bases. Trimming took 5 bases from V and 1 from J, leaving 11 bases between them. The germline V gene has CDR1 SGHTA and CDR2 FQGTGA. CDR3 size: 14 residues. CDR3 coding DNA: TGTGCCAGCAGCCCTGGGACACCGAACACTGAAGCTTTCTTT. Protein product: CASSPGTPNTEAFF.

This clonotype showed up just a few times. V usage is TRBV6-5 and J usage is TRBJ2-7; a weak D match, TRBD1 (5 bases). The germline gives CDR1 MNHEY, CDR2 SVGAGI. V was cut by 3 bases and J by 7 bases, with 16 bases left in between. The CDR3 sequence is 14 residues long. The CDR3 DNA sequence: TGTGCCAGCAGTTATTATCAGGCCTCAGGGGAGCAGTACTTC. Its translation: CASSYYQASGEQYF.

The V call is TRBV20-1, the J call TRBJ2-3; 7 positions agree with TRBD2. This CDR3 is built from 12 residues. CDR1 is DFQATT, CDR2 SNEGSKA, per germline (reference sequence). V gave up 6 bases and J gave up 7 bases; unmatched junction bases: 7. The CDR3 loop is CSAPERGHTQYF. CDR3 coding DNA: TGCAGTGCCCCAGAGCGGGGCCATACGCAGTATTTT.

This chain uses TRBV30 with TRBJ1-4; 7 bases are shared with TRBD1. In germline, CDR1 is GTSNPN, CDR2 SVGIG (reference sequence). The CDR3 sequence is 12 residues long. This CDR3 is CARGTENEKLFF. CDR3 nucleotide sequence: TGTGCTCGTGGGACAGAGAATGAAAAACTGTTTTTT.

The chain has TRBV12-3 or TRBV12-4 and TRBJ2-6, with D tentatively TRBD1 or TRBD2 (5 bases each). Deletions cut 0 bases from V and 4 bases from J, with 13 bases between. CDR3 length equals 17 residues. The CDR3 here is CASSLASPGQGANVLTF. DNA of the CDR3: TGTGCCAGCAGTTTAGCGTCCCCGGGGCAGGGGGCCAACGTCCTGACTTTC.

This clonotype came up a few times. The chain links TRBV7-9 to TRBJ2-7, with D possibly TRBD1 on 6 matching bases. This CDR3 has 15 residues. CDR1 SEHNR and CDR2 FQNEAQ come from the germline V gene (reference sequence). V dropped 6 bases and J dropped 3 bases, with 18 bases sitting between them. The CDR3 DNA sequence: TGTGCCAGCAGATCCGACCCGGGACACATCTACGAGCAGTACTTC. Amino acid sequence: CASRSDPGHIYEQYF.

This clonotype occurred once. A junction boundary mismatches the germline segment, possibly from a read error. This chain uses TRBV4-1 with TRBJ2-5, with D possibly matching TRBD1 (5 bases). CDR1 and CDR2 (germline): MGHRA, YSYEKL. This CDR3 comprises 13 residues. The CDR3 bases are TGCGCCGGCAGCCAGGGTCCCGCGGAGACCCAGTACTTC. Translated: CAGSQGPAETQYF.

The V and J genes are TRBV5-1 and TRBJ1-2; 9 bases line up with TRBD1. The J segment lost 2 bases and the V segment lost 2 bases, leaving 4 bases of the junction unmatched. The germline V gene has CDR1 SGHRS and CDR2 YFSETQ. The CDR3 is made up of 15 amino acids. This CDR3 reads CASSFGQGMNYGYTF. CDR3 coding DNA: TGCGCCAGCAGCTTCGGACAGGGGATGAACTATGGCTACACCTTC.